Below are 12 T cell receptor beta chains sequenced from a single sample in a study of T cells after yellow fever vaccination. Using its own MiXCR run on the 5' RACE reads, TCRdb lists one record per CDR3 protein. Among some 110,000 distinct CDR3 sequences, 8.4% were seen once, and the ten largest hold less than 30%. The sequencing here drew on CD8+ T cells sorted from PBMCs, taken 45 days after the yellow fever booster vaccination. Receptors originate from a man younger than 45 who received the YFV17D yellow fever vaccine.

The chain joins TRBV6-5 to TRBJ2-1; D is possibly TRBD2 (5 bases). Trimming took 6 bases from V and 13 from J, leaving 16 bases between them. The CDR3 has 12 residues. Per the germline V gene, CDR1 is MNHEY and CDR2 is SVGAGI. The CDR3 nucleotides read TGTGCCAGCAGCCGTAATAGGGAGTCCCAGTTCTTC. It specifies CASSRNRESQFF.

In its sample, this clonotype was seen many times. The rearrangement joins TRBV20-1 to TRBJ2-7; TRBD1 agrees at 7 bases. The germline V gene encodes CDR1 DFQATT and CDR2 SNEGSKA (reference sequence). Trimming cost V 1 base and J 4 bases; bases outside gene matches: 4. This CDR3 has 13 amino acids. The CDR3 reads CSARVGRGYEQYF. The CDR3 DNA reads as TGCAGTGCTAGAGTCGGCAGGGGGTACGAGCAGTACTTC.

The V and J genes are TRBV6-1 and TRBJ2-7; 8 positions match TRBD1. The CDR3 has 14 amino acids. The junction had 5 bases not matched to a gene; V was cut back by 6 bases and J by 1 base. Germline V CDR1 and CDR2: MNHNS, SASEGT. The CDR3 bases are TGTGCCAGCAGAGCAGGGACAGGATCCTACGAGCAGTACTTC. Its protein product is CASRAGTGSYEQYF.

This clonotype occurred many times. The chain uses TRBV4-2 and TRBJ2-7, with 11 nucleotides matching TRBD2. The CDR3 is made up of 15 amino acids. Germline V lookup: CDR1 LGHNA, CDR2 YNFKEQ. Trimming removed 4 bases from V and 3 bases from J; junction bases left unmatched: 5. DNA for the CDR3: TGTGCCAGCAGCCCAGCGACTAGCGGGAACTACGAGCAGTACTTC. Residues: CASSPATSGNYEQYF.

J is TRBJ2-7 and V is TRBV20-1, with D maybe TRBD2 (5 bases). Looked up from germline, CDR1 is DFQATT and CDR2 is SNEGSKA (reference sequence). The CDR3 loop spans 16 amino acids. V was clipped by 3 bases and J by 1 base, with 19 bases between them. Here the CDR3 DNA reads TGCAGTGCTAGTTTTTTGCGGGCGCGCCTTTCCTACGAGCAGTACTTC. This gives the protein CSASFLRARLSYEQYF.

This CDR3 reads CAAWGLYYNEQFF. The CDR3 bases are TGTGCCGCGTGGGGGTTATACTACAATGAGCAGTTCTTC. The chain links TRBV6-2 or TRBV6-3 to TRBJ2-1, with D possibly called TRBD1 or TRBD2 (5 bases each). The CDR3 covers 13 residues. In germline, CDR1 is MNHEY, CDR2 SVGEGT. V was cut by 11 bases and J by 3 bases, with 14 bases left in between.

This clonotype was picked up many times. The chain recombines TRBV19 with TRBJ2-7; 11 nucleotides line up with TRBD2. CDR1 and CDR2 (germline): LNHDA, SQIVND (reference sequence). CDR3 length: 16 residues. The ends lost 4 bases at V and 2 bases at J; junction bases unmatched: 7. The CDR3 sequence is CASSTPGTSGTYEQYF. As DNA, the CDR3 is TGTGCCAGTAGTACCCCCGGGACTAGCGGAACCTACGAGCAGTACTTC.

V is TRBV4-3 and J is TRBJ1-2; D is ambiguous. The CDR3 runs to 15 residues. The germline V gene encodes CDR1 LGHNA and CDR2 YSLEER. Trimming pared 0 bases from V and 0 bases from J, leaving 8 bases between. CDR3 residues: CASSQERSSNYGYTF. The DNA of the CDR3 is TGCGCCAGCAGCCAAGAACGGAGCTCTAACTATGGCTACACCTTC.

This clonotype has a count of ten or more. The rearrangement uses TRBV13 and TRBJ1-2, with unresolved D. The CDR3 is 14 residues long. Trimming removed 6 bases from V and 7 bases from J, with 18 bases in between. The germline V gene has CDR1 PRHDT and CDR2 FYEKMQ (reference sequence). The CDR3 here is CASRSTDGPSGYTF. The CDR3 region has the DNA TGTGCCAGCAGGAGTACCGACGGACCTTCTGGCTACACCTTC.

This clonotype was detected many times. This rearrangement joins TRBV7-9 to TRBJ2-1; no firm D call. V lost 5 bases, J lost 8 bases, and 10 bases lay in between. Per the germline V gene, CDR1 is SEHNR and CDR2 is FQNEAQ (reference sequence). The CDR3 is 12 amino acids. In nucleotides, the CDR3 is TGTGCCAGCAGCCCCCCTCGGGATGAGCAGTTCTTC. It codes for CASSPPRDEQFF.

Regarding this clonotype: A much larger clone differs by one base, so this may be a read error. This chain links TRBV11-2 with TRBJ2-7; D is perhaps TRBD1 (6 bases). Germline CDR1 SGHAT, CDR2 FQNNGV. CDR3 length: 14 residues. The ends were cut back, 4 bases at V and 4 bases at J, with 14 bases in the middle. CDR3 sequence: CASSSTGLEYEQYF. CDR3 DNA: TGTGCCAGCAGCTCTACAGGGCTGGAGTACGAGCAGTACTTC.

This clonotype was counted many times. V usage is TRBV11-1 and J usage is TRBJ2-3; a weak D match, TRBD2 (6 bases). The germline gives CDR1 SGHAT, CDR2 FQDESV (reference sequence). The ends were cut back, 5 bases at V and 10 bases at J, with 16 bases in the middle. This CDR3 spans 13 amino acids. The CDR3 DNA is TGTGCCAGCAGCGGACTATCGCCTCCCCCGCAGTATTTT. Translating it yields CASSGLSPPPQYF.